This T cell receptor beta chain appears in the sequencing data of a study of circulating tumor DNA in untreated peripheral T-cell lymphoma. Study-level results: Tumor-specific clonotypes: identified in about four fifths of patients, over 85% of baseline tissues.

V gave up 10 bases and J gave up 8 bases, with 15 bases separating them. The germline CDR1 and CDR2 sequences are MNHGY and SAAAGT. The length of the CDR3 is 13 residues. Repertoires were generated with immunoSEQ multiplex PCR, while TCRdb's copy carries only in-frame clones and drops some. There are 5,000 to 7,000 clones in the sample; 62% occur only once, and about three fifths lies in the top ten. Concerning this clone: Its antigen is undetermined.

This tumor tissue came from a pretreatment baseline collection. V usage is TRBV6-8 and J usage is TRBJ1-6; the D is unclear. The sample taken for sequencing was tumor tissue. This sequence originates from a human donor with peripheral T-cell lymphoma. The CDR3 here is CAISDLNDSPLHF. The CDR3 coding sequence is TGTGCCATCAGCGACTTAAACGATTCACCCCTCCACTTT.